The source of this T cell receptor beta chain is a study of blood T cells in healthy people across ages. Germline trimming cut 4 bases from V and 3 bases from J; bases unmatched to any gene: 5. Germline CDR1 and CDR2: SGHKS and YYEKEE (reference sequence). The CDR3 loop spans 15 amino acids. Next came a second PCR, run for roughly 6 to 11 cycles, which used a sample-barcoded 5' primer along with a J-beta primer mix. TCRdb passed the 5' RACE reads through MiXCR, listing each CDR3 protein once. The table lists 700,000 or so distinct CDR3 sequences, 40% to 45% of them singletons. Sequencing was carried out using blood. This receptor was obtained from a man older than 75 in good health. The chain is built from TRBV5-5 and TRBJ2-1, with 9 bases identical to TRBD1. CDR3 residues: CASSAGQGYYNEQFF. CDR3 DNA sequence: TGTGCCAGCAGCGCTGGACAGGGGTACTACAATGAGCAGTTCTTC.